This TCR beta chain was documented in a study of PD-1 blockade in classical Hodgkin lymphoma. Points on this clone: Its cognate antigen is unknown.

Whole-study results and caveats: Relapsed/refractory patients reportedly had lower baseline diversity than newly diagnosed patients. Repertoires differed for reasons still undefined, possibly disease activity or prior therapy.

After removal of 5 bases from V and 8 bases from J, the junction contained 8 bases not matched to a gene. Germline V CDR1 and CDR2: SGHNT, YENEEA. This CDR3 has 15 amino acids. Sequencing used immunoSEQ multiplex PCR; TCRdb keeps in-frame clones, though not all of them. The table lists roughly 77,000 clones, roughly 93% of them singletons. As to time point: newly diagnosed, previously untreated cHL patient sample. The authors compared against newly diagnosed, untreated classical Hodgkin lymphoma PBMCs. Input material: peripheral blood mononuclear cells (PBMCs). This sequence joins TRBV11-3 and TRBJ1-6, with 8 bases matching TRBD1. This sequence was found in a human donor with classical Hodgkin lymphoma. The CDR3: CASSKFGTGDSPLHF. Written as DNA, the CDR3 is TGTGCCAGCAGCAAATTCGGGACAGGAGATTCACCCCTCCACTTT.